This TCR beta chain derives from a study of blood T cell repertoires in COVID-19. Data came from immunoSEQ multiplex PCR; TCRdb stores just in-frame clones and leaves some out. The table lists about 120,000 clones, approximately 80% of them singletons, with 4% to 5.5% in the top ten. The CDR3 is made up of 13 amino acids. Between the trimmed V and J ends, which lost 5 bases and 14 bases, there was a span of 16 bases. Germline lookup yields CDR1 SGHTA and CDR2 FQGNSA. The TCR sequence derives from a woman in her seventies with acute or convalescent COVID-19. The specimen sequenced was peripheral blood. The chain recombines TRBV7-2 with TRBJ1-6; D perhaps matches TRBD1 (5 bases). The CDR3 region is CASSVNPQGTLHF. The DNA for the CDR3 is TGTGCCAGCAGCGTAAACCCTCAGGGTACCCTCCACTTT.